Below, 32 T cell receptor beta chains from the same sample are listed, as sequenced in a study of shared clonotypes between healthy human individuals. Clones were sequenced by immunoSEQ multiplex PCR, and TCRdb holds only the in-frame ones, with some missing. In the table there are nearly 1,000,000 clones, approximately 76% of which are singletons. The sequencing input was memory CD4+ T cells sorted from blood. The subset was: CD45RA-negative fraction. These receptors were obtained from a man younger than 30 in good health.

The chain links TRBV15 to TRBJ1-2; D remains unclear. Trimming removed 3 bases from V and 4 bases from J, with 12 bases in between. The CDR3 consists of 14 residues. Germline V lookup: CDR1 LNHNV, CDR2 YYDKDF (reference sequence). Here the CDR3 DNA reads TGTGCCACCAGCAGTTCAATCTTCCCCTATGGCTACACCTTC. Translated: CATSSSIFPYGYTF.

This clone has only one observation. Other DNA sequences in this specimen translate into the identical CDR3. The chain is built from TRBV29-1 and TRBJ2-7; D might be TRBD2 (5 bases). Looked up from germline, CDR1 is SQVTM and CDR2 is ANQGSEA. Trimming left V 4 bases short and J 0 bases short, with 10 bases between. The CDR3 has 13 amino acids. CDR3 sequence: CSVGSGLSYEQYF. CDR3 DNA sequence: TGCAGCGTTGGTTCCGGACTCTCCTACGAGCAGTACTTC.

Comments on this clone: Other DNA sequences in this specimen translate into the identical CDR3. The J gene is TRBJ1-2, the V gene TRBV6-6; D remains ambiguous. This CDR3 contains 13 residues. Trimming stripped 0 bases from V and 7 bases from J, with 9 bases between. Germline V lookup: CDR1 MNHNY, CDR2 SVGAGI (reference sequence). CDR3 loop: CASSYSGGSGYTF. CDR3 DNA: TGTGCCAGCAGTTACTCGGGAGGCAGTGGCTACACCTTC.

This clone was seen only once. The rearrangement joins TRBV6-5 to TRBJ1-4; D is ambiguous. Germline V gene sequence: CDR1 MNHEY, CDR2 SVGAGI. Trimming shortened V by 2 bases and J by 4 bases, and 11 bases separated the two germline ends. The CDR3 is made up of 15 amino acids. This chain's CDR3 is CASSYDGPYNEKLFF. Written as DNA, the CDR3 is TGTGCCAGCAGTTACGACGGACCCTATAATGAAAAACTGTTTTTT.

This sequence joins TRBV11-2 and TRBJ2-7, with D tentatively TRBD1 (5 bases). CDR1 SGHAT and CDR2 FQNNGV come from the germline V gene. The CDR3 sequence is 13 residues long. Trimming pared 5 bases from V and 5 bases from J, leaving 13 bases between. The DNA for the CDR3 is TGTGCCAGCAGCGGTGACAGAAGTCACGAGCAGTACTTC. Residues: CASSGDRSHEQYF. Drawing the rest from reference TRBV11-2 and TRBJ2-7, the complete variable domain is EAGVAQSPRYKIIEKRQSVAFWCNPISGHATLYWYQQILGQGPKLLIQFQNNGVVDDSQLPKDRFSAERLKGVDSTLKIQPAKLEDSAVYLCASSGDRSHEQYFGPGTRLTVT.

This chain links TRBV27 with TRBJ2-5, with D perhaps matching TRBD2 (6 bases). The length of the CDR3 is 14 residues. Germline lookup yields CDR1 MNHEY and CDR2 SMNVEV (reference sequence). Deletions cut 3 bases from V and 0 bases from J, with 8 bases between. CDR3 bases: TGTGCCAGCAGTTTTGCGGGATACCAAGAGACCCAGTACTTC. It codes for CASSFAGYQETQYF.

The rearrangement uses TRBV30 and TRBJ2-2; 11 bases fit TRBD2. The CDR3 has 17 residues. The germline V gene has CDR1 GTSNPN and CDR2 SVGIG (reference sequence). J gave up 0 bases and V 1 base, and 4 bases lay outside the gene matches. The CDR3 DNA sequence: TGTGCCTGGAGTGGATTAGCGGGAGGGCCGAACACCGGGGAGCTGTTTTTT. This codes for CAWSGLAGGPNTGELFF.

In regard to this clone: The same CDR3 can be traced to other DNA sequences in this sample. V usage is TRBV6-1 and J usage is TRBJ1-2; D is possibly TRBD1 (5 bases). This CDR3 contains 13 residues. CDR1 is MNHNS and CDR2 is SASEGT in the germline V gene. V lost 2 bases and J 4 bases, leaving 8 bases between the germline ends. The CDR3 DNA reads as TGTGCCAGCAGTGAACGGGGCAGCTATGGCTACACCTTC. Translating gives CASSERGSYGYTF.

V and J are TRBV6-6 and TRBJ2-3; D remains ambiguous. The CDR3 length is 11 residues. Germline-derived CDR1 and CDR2 are MNHNY and SVGAGI (reference sequence). Trimming left V 5 bases short and J 11 bases short, with 11 bases between. The CDR3: CASSGAVGQYF. The CDR3 nucleotides are TGTGCCAGCAGTGGCGCGGTCGGGCAGTATTTT.

As regards this clone: The sample contains more than one DNA sequence encoding this CDR3. The rearrangement links TRBV5-1 to TRBJ2-1; 11 nucleotides align to TRBD2. Germline assignment: CDR1 SGHRS and CDR2 YFSETQ. CDR3 length: 15 amino acids. Unmatched junction bases numbered 3, after V lost 0 bases and J lost 7 bases. In DNA form, the CDR3 reads TGCGCCAGCAGCTTGGATAGCGGGAGGGCGAATGAGCAGTTCTTC. Protein product: CASSLDSGRANEQFF.

CDR3 coding DNA: TGCGCCAGCAGACTAGACACGAACACTGAAGCTTTCTTT. This translates into CASRLDTNTEAFF. The chain couples TRBV5-1 to TRBJ1-1; D is uncertain. Germline V gene lookup returns CDR1 SGHRS and CDR2 YFSETQ. The ends were cut back, 5 bases at V and 1 base at J, with 9 bases in the middle. This CDR3 is 13 amino acids long.

J is TRBJ2-7 and V is TRBV6-1; TRBD1 matches 8 bases. The J segment lost 6 bases and the V segment lost 0 bases, leaving 13 bases of the junction unmatched. The CDR3 is made up of 17 amino acids. The germline CDR1 and CDR2 sequences are MNHNS and SASEGT. This CDR3 reads CASSEAGRGLVRGEQYF. The CDR3 nucleotides are TGTGCCAGCAGTGAAGCGGGCAGGGGGCTGGTTCGCGGCGAGCAGTACTTC.

To note about this clone: This CDR3 is also generated by other DNA sequences in the sample. The chain couples TRBV5-1 to TRBJ1-5; D is possibly TRBD1 (5 bases). The germline V gene has CDR1 SGHRS and CDR2 YFSETQ. V was trimmed by 0 bases and J by 4 bases, leaving 8 bases between them. The CDR3 sequence is 14 residues long. The CDR3 region has the DNA TGCGCCAGCAGCTTGGCTGGGGGGAATCAGCCCCAGCATTTT. The encoded protein is CASSLAGGNQPQHF.

The chain couples TRBV5-1 to TRBJ1-4; D gene ambiguous. This CDR3 spans 14 amino acids. Germline-derived CDR1 and CDR2 are SGHRS and YFSETQ. V lost 3 bases and J 0 bases, leaving 6 bases between the germline ends. For the CDR3, the DNA is TGCGCCAGCAGCTCGACACCAACTAATGAAAAACTGTTTTTT. As protein: CASSSTPTNEKLFF.

This clone was recorded once. The rearrangement uses TRBV19 and TRBJ1-2, with unresolved D. Germline V gives CDR1 LNHDA, CDR2 SQIVND (reference sequence). Trimming pared 4 bases from V and 4 bases from J, leaving 7 bases between. The CDR3 is 12 residues long. The CDR3 spells CASSRSLYGYTF. The DNA of the CDR3 is TGTGCCAGTAGTAGGTCACTCTATGGCTACACCTTC.

V and J are TRBV5-4 and TRBJ2-7; possibly TRBD1 or TRBD2 for D (5 bases each). Trimming took 5 bases from V and 0 from J, leaving 12 bases between them. This CDR3 is 14 amino acids long. The germline CDR1 and CDR2 sequences are SGHNT and YYREEE (reference sequence). The CDR3 sequence is CASRTEGTSYEQYF. The CDR3 DNA follows: TGTGCCAGCAGAACAGAGGGGACCTCCTACGAGCAGTACTTC.

The CDR3 coding sequence is TGCGCCAGCAGCCGACTAGCGGGAGATGCTAATACGCAGTATTTT. It is translated as CASSRLAGDANTQYF. This chain links TRBV5-1 with TRBJ2-3; the match to TRBD2 covers 12 bases. This CDR3 has 15 residues. CDR1 is SGHRS and CDR2 is YFSETQ in the germline V gene. The V and J ends lost 4 bases and 7 bases, in that order; junction bases with no gene match: 7.

V usage is TRBV6-5 and J usage is TRBJ1-2; TRBD1 aligns across 9 bases. With 4 bases clipped from V and 4 bases from J, the junction kept 10 bases outside the gene matches. Germline V CDR1 and CDR2: MNHEY, SVGAGI. The CDR3 covers 16 residues. CDR3 residues: CASSFSGQGGGYGYTF. CDR3 in DNA: TGTGCCAGCAGTTTCTCGGGACAGGGAGGGGGCTATGGCTACACCTTC.

The CDR3 loop reads CASIAIASTDTQYF. The CDR3 DNA is TGTGCCAGCATTGCAATTGCTAGCACAGATACGCAGTATTTT. The chain combines TRBV2 with TRBJ2-3; D is ambiguous. V was clipped by 7 bases and J by 0 bases, with 11 bases between them. The CDR3 consists of 14 residues. Germline V CDR1 and CDR2: SNHLY, FYNNEI.

The rearrangement uses TRBV7-9 and TRBJ2-7, with D possibly being TRBD1 (5 bases). Per germline, CDR1 SEHNR and CDR2 FQNEAQ (reference sequence). V dropped 0 bases and J dropped 2 bases, with 14 bases sitting between them. The CDR3 totals 16 residues. The CDR3 loop reads CASSLAGRSAPYEQYF. CDR3 DNA sequence: TGTGCCAGCAGCTTAGCGGGGCGGAGCGCACCCTACGAGCAGTACTTC. Based on the CDR3 plus reference TRBV7-9 and TRBJ2-7, the full variable domain is DTGVSQNPRHKITKRGQNVTFRCDPISEHNRLYWYRQTLGQGPEFLTYFQNEAQLEKSRLLSDRFSAERPKGSFSTLEIQRTEQGDSAMYLCASSLAGRSAPYEQYFGPGTRLTVT.

The chain carries TRBV11-2 and TRBJ1-6; the D gene is possibly TRBD1 (6 bases). The germline V and J ends were trimmed by 3 bases and 5 bases, with 8 bases remaining between them. The CDR3 length is 14 residues. Germline V gene sequence: CDR1 SGHAT, CDR2 FQNNGV. CDR3 nucleotides: TGTGCCAGCAGCTTCGGGGACAATAATTCACCCCTCCACTTT. It encodes CASSFGDNNSPLHF.

This clone was found once. The V gene is TRBV11-2, the J gene TRBJ2-7, with 8 nucleotides matching TRBD2. This CDR3 has 16 residues. Germline loops: CDR1 SGHAT, CDR2 FQNNGV. Unmatched junction bases numbered 4, after V lost 0 bases and J lost 0 bases. The CDR3 reads CASSLDPSGSSYEQYF. CDR3 DNA sequence: TGTGCCAGCAGCTTAGATCCCAGCGGGAGCTCCTACGAGCAGTACTTC.

This clone was detected only a few times. The chain joins TRBV30 to TRBJ1-1, with 7 bases aligning to TRBD1. CDR3 length: 13 amino acids. Germline V gene lookup returns CDR1 GTSNPN and CDR2 SVGIG (reference sequence). The V and J ends lost 8 bases and 5 bases, in that order; junction bases with no gene match: 11. CDR3 coding DNA: TGTGCCAACTCAAGACAGGGAAGAACTGAAGCTTTCTTT. As protein: CANSRQGRTEAFF.

The chain combines TRBV7-6 with TRBJ2-1, with 12 bases matching TRBD2. The germline gives CDR1 SGHVS, CDR2 FNYEAQ. There are 17 residues in the CDR3. Trimming cost V 5 bases and J 6 bases; bases outside gene matches: 11. CDR3 sequence: CASSPVPTGLAGNEQFF. The DNA for the CDR3 is TGTGCCAGCAGCCCAGTCCCAACGGGACTAGCGGGCAATGAGCAGTTCTTC.

The sample holds a few counts of this clone. The rearrangement links TRBV6-5 to TRBJ2-5, with D perhaps TRBD1 or TRBD2 (5 bases each). V lost 0 bases and J 1 base, leaving 9 bases between the germline ends. Germline V gene lookup returns CDR1 MNHEY and CDR2 SVGAGI. The CDR3 spans 15 residues. CDR3 DNA: TGTGCCAGCAGTTACTCGAAAGGGACCCAAGAGACCCAGTACTTC. Protein sequence: CASSYSKGTQETQYF.

A remark on this clone: Different DNA sequences within this sample yield the same CDR3. The chain recombines TRBV5-1 with TRBJ2-3, with 8 bases matching TRBD2. Germline assignment: CDR1 SGHRS and CDR2 YFSETQ. The V and J ends lost 3 bases and 4 bases, in that order; junction bases with no gene match: 1. This CDR3 has 13 amino acids. Here the CDR3 DNA reads TGCGCCAGCAGCTCACTAGCGGCAGATACGCAGTATTTT. Protein sequence: CASSSLAADTQYF.

CDR3 nucleotide sequence: TGTGCCAGCAGTCCTCCGGGGGCCAACCGCGGGGAGCTGTTTTTT. Protein: CASSPPGANRGELFF. This chain uses TRBV28 with TRBJ2-2, with D perhaps being TRBD1 or TRBD2 (6 bases each). The CDR3 length is 15 residues. The V end was cut by 5 bases, the J end by 7 bases, with 17 bases between. The germline CDR1 and CDR2 sequences are MDHEN and SYDVKM.

The chain recombines TRBV7-2 with TRBJ2-2; D is undetermined. The V end lost 0 bases, the J end lost 7 bases, and 3 bases lay between the germline ends. The CDR3 consists of 12 residues. Germline V gene sequence: CDR1 SGHTA, CDR2 FQGNSA. Written as DNA, the CDR3 is TGTGCCAGCAGCTTAGCCCGCGGGGAGCTGTTTTTT. Amino acids: CASSLARGELFF.

V gene TRBV11-3 combines with J gene TRBJ1-5; 9 bases are a match to TRBD1. V shed 5 bases, J shed 2 bases, and the junction held 7 bases outside the gene matches. The CDR3 has 16 residues. Germline V gene lookup returns CDR1 SGHNT and CDR2 YENEEA. The CDR3 DNA follows: TGTGCCAGCAGCAAACAGGGGGCGCCAGGCAATCAGCCCCAGCATTTT. Residues: CASSKQGAPGNQPQHF.

The chain uses TRBV30 and TRBJ2-1, with D possibly TRBD2 on 5 matching bases. The germline V gene encodes CDR1 GTSNPN and CDR2 SVGIG (reference sequence). Deletions cut 2 bases from V and 4 bases from J, with 12 bases between. CDR3 length: 14 amino acids. The CDR3 is CAWSFGSGYNEQFF. The CDR3 DNA sequence: TGTGCCTGGAGTTTTGGGAGTGGGTACAATGAGCAGTTCTTC.

There are a few counts of this clone. The chain has TRBV19 and TRBJ1-3, with TRBD1 as a possible D gene (5 bases). Trimming removed 9 bases at V and 2 bases at J, with 14 bases between. Germline CDR1 LNHDA, CDR2 SQIVND (reference sequence). The CDR3 extends over 14 amino acids. The CDR3 spells CARRWLGAGNTIYF. In DNA, the CDR3 is TGTGCCAGACGTTGGTTAGGGGCTGGAAACACCATATATTTT. Using reference TRBV19 and TRBJ1-3 for the parts outside the CDR3, the full variable domain is DGGITQSPKYLFRKEGQNVTLSCEQNLNHDAMYWYRQDPGQGLRLIYYSQIVNDFQKGDIAEGYSVSREKKESFPLTVTSAQKNPTAFYLCARRWLGAGNTIYFGEGSWLTVV.

The chain combines TRBV6-5 with TRBJ2-7, with TRBD1 matching 8 bases. The ends lost 4 bases at V and 2 bases at J; junction bases unmatched: 4. Per the germline V gene, CDR1 is MNHEY and CDR2 is SVGAGI. The length of the CDR3 is 14 residues. CDR3 loop: CASSSRTGPYEQYF. In DNA, the CDR3 is TGTGCCAGCAGTTCTAGGACAGGGCCCTACGAGCAGTACTTC.